A single sample is the source of the 28 T cell receptor beta chains below, sequenced in a study of PD-L1 blockade in urothelial cancer. Libraries were prepared by immunoSEQ multiplex PCR; TCRdb keeps only in-frame clonotypes and omits some of them. The repertoire holds tens of thousands of clones, with roughly 82% as singletons. Indicated time point: pretreatment peripheral blood. The sequenced sample was PBMCs, obtained around atezolizumab (anti-PD-L1) treatment. The receptors stem from a man aged 60-69 years with urothelial cancer.

The rearrangement uses TRBV12-5 and TRBJ2-1; tentative D call: TRBD2 (5 bases). The CDR3 is 14 residues long. The germline CDR1 and CDR2 sequences are LGHNT and FRNRAP. V was trimmed by 1 base and J by 6 bases, leaving 10 bases between them. CDR3 bases: TGTGCTAGTGGTTTGGATTCGGACTCCAATGAGCAGTTCTTC. It codes for CASGLDSDSNEQFF.

CDR3 protein: CASSIDRGTGNTIYF. CDR3 DNA: TGTGCCAGCAGCATCGACAGGGGAACTGGAAACACCATATATTTT. This chain uses TRBV7-2 with TRBJ1-3; 8 bases are a match to TRBD1. CDR3 size: 15 residues. V dropped 5 bases and J dropped 2; count of bases not matched to a gene: 5. Germline CDR1 and CDR2: SGHTA and FQGNSA.

This chain joins TRBV28 and TRBJ2-7; maybe TRBD1 (6 bases). The germline V gene encodes CDR1 MDHEN and CDR2 SYDVKM. V gave up 3 bases and J gave up 0 bases, with 12 bases separating them. The CDR3 sequence is 15 residues long. CDR3 amino acids: CASSLSGTTSYEQYF. The CDR3 DNA reads TGTGCCAGCAGTTTGTCAGGGACAACCTCCTACGAGCAGTACTTC.

This sequence joins TRBV6-1 and TRBJ2-2; D uncertain. Germline V CDR1 and CDR2: MNHNS, SASEGT. V was clipped by 0 bases and J by 1 base, with 9 bases between them. This CDR3 has 16 amino acids. This chain's CDR3 is CASSEALSVNTGELFF. In DNA, the CDR3 is TGTGCCAGCAGTGAAGCGCTTTCAGTGAACACCGGGGAGCTGTTTTTT.

The chain recombines TRBV11-2 with TRBJ2-2; 7 nucleotides align to TRBD1. The V gene's germline CDR1 is SGHAT and CDR2 FQNNGV. V lost 8 bases to trimming and J lost 8 bases; unmatched junction nucleotides: 17. The CDR3 is 16 amino acids. CDR3 protein: CASGQTGAPNTGELFF. The CDR3 DNA is TGTGCCAGCGGACAAACAGGGGCTCCTAATACGGGGGAGCTGTTTTTT.

The chain combines TRBV5-1 with TRBJ2-5; TRBD2 matches at 16 bases. Germline CDR1 and CDR2: SGHRS and YFSETQ. The CDR3 length is 17 residues. J gave up 5 bases and V 0 bases, and 4 bases lay outside the gene matches. The CDR3 sequence is CASSLEGLAGGAETQYF. The CDR3 nucleotides read TGCGCCAGCAGCTTGGAGGGACTAGCGGGGGGGGCCGAGACCCAGTACTTC. Combining the CDR3 with reference TRBV5-1 and TRBJ2-5 gives the whole variable domain KAGVTQTPRYLIKTRGQQVTLSCSPISGHRSVSWYQQTPGQGLQFLFEYFSETQRNKGNFPGRFSGRQFSNSRSEMNVSTLELGDSALYLCASSLEGLAGGAETQYFGPGTRLLVL.

J is TRBJ1-4 and V is TRBV6-5; TRBD1 matches 8 bases. Germline CDR1 is MNHEY and CDR2 is SVGAGI. The V segment lost 6 bases and the J segment 3 bases; nucleotides outside the gene matches: 6. The CDR3 totals 15 residues. The CDR3 protein is CASRSGGAANEKLFF. CDR3 bases: TGTGCCAGCAGGTCAGGGGGCGCGGCTAATGAAAAACTGTTTTTT.

The chain combines TRBV28 with TRBJ1-5, with D possibly TRBD1 on 6 matching bases. This CDR3 has 14 residues. V was shortened by 8 bases and J by 1 base, with 12 bases between the two germline ends. CDR1 is MDHEN, CDR2 SYDVKM, per germline. This chain's CDR3 is CASSSQGSNQPQHF. DNA of the CDR3: TGTGCCAGCTCTTCGCAGGGGAGCAATCAGCCCCAGCATTTT.

The chain combines TRBV6-6 with TRBJ1-5; 7 nucleotides align to TRBD1. The CDR3 is 14 amino acids. Germline V gene sequence: CDR1 MNHNY, CDR2 SVGAGI (reference sequence). V was clipped by 6 bases and J by 7 bases; unmatched bases: 9. The CDR3 DNA sequence: TGTGCCAGCAGAAAATTGACAGGGAACCAGCCCCAGCATTTT. Its protein is CASRKLTGNQPQHF.

This sequence joins TRBV4-1 and TRBJ1-3; 9 bases are shared with TRBD1. CDR3 length: 16 amino acids. Trimming at V came to 4 bases and at J to 0 bases, leaving 4 bases not matched to a gene. The V gene's germline CDR1 is MGHRA and CDR2 YSYEKL. CDR3 nucleotides: TGCGCCAGCAGCCGGACAGGGGCAGACTCTGGAAACACCATATATTTT. It encodes CASSRTGADSGNTIYF.

The chain joins TRBV9 to TRBJ2-1; D is perhaps TRBD1 (5 bases). Germline V lookup: CDR1 SGDLS, CDR2 YYNGEE. Deletions cut 0 bases from V and 0 bases from J, with 13 bases between. The CDR3 sequence is 17 residues long. The CDR3 DNA reads TGTGCCAGCAGCGTAGGCCCCAGGGCTGACTCCTACAATGAGCAGTTCTTC. Protein product: CASSVGPRADSYNEQFF.

The table lists this clone with a few counts. The chain uses TRBV21-1 and TRBJ2-3; TRBD2, the table's D call, lacks a check against the DNA. TRBV21-1 is a pseudogene. The CDR3 covers 18 residues. The CDR3 sequence: CASSLPPGLAGVGDTQYF. Here the CDR3 DNA reads TGTGCCAGCAGCTTGCCTCCGGGACTAGCGGGGGTTGGGGATACGCAGTATTTT.

CDR3 sequence (DNA): TGTGCCAGCAGCGTAGCAACAGGGGCCACTGAAGCTTTCTTT. As protein: CASSVATGATEAFF. The V gene is TRBV9, the J gene TRBJ1-1; TRBD1 agrees at 7 bases. J was trimmed by 4 bases and V by 0 bases; bases with no gene match: 3. The V gene's germline CDR1 is SGDLS and CDR2 YYNGEE. This CDR3 has 14 residues. Drawing the rest from reference TRBV9 and TRBJ1-1, the complete variable domain is DSGVTQTPKHLITATGQRVTLRCSPRSGDLSVYWYQQSLDQGLQFLIQYYNGEERAKGNILERFSAQQFPDLHSELNLSSLELGDSALYFCASSVATGATEAFFGQGTRLTVV.

This clone was seen a handful of times. This chain joins TRBV19 and TRBJ1-2; D may be TRBD1 (6 bases). CDR3 length: 14 residues. The germline V gene has CDR1 LNHDA and CDR2 SQIVND (reference sequence). Trimming left V 4 bases short and J 8 bases short, with 17 bases between. The CDR3 nucleotides read TGTGCCAGTAGTAACGACTGGGACATCGACGGCTACACCTTC. Its translation: CASSNDWDIDGYTF.

This clone came up once. The CDR3 here is CASRGGNYEQYF. The CDR3 coding sequence is TGTGCCAGCAGAGGAGGGAACTACGAGCAGTACTTC. This chain links TRBV6-1 with TRBJ2-7; perhaps TRBD2 as D (6 bases). Germline CDR1 reads MNHNS; CDR2 reads SASEGT. There are 12 residues in the CDR3. V lost 6 bases and J lost 3, with 9 bases in between.

The chain links TRBV14 to TRBJ2-3; 9 bases line up with TRBD2. CDR3 size: 14 residues. Germline CDR1 SGHDN, CDR2 FVKESK. The ends lost 4 bases at V and 4 bases at J; junction bases unmatched: 3. CDR3 DNA: TGTGCCAGCAGCCCTAGACTAGCGGCAGATACGCAGTATTTT. Protein sequence: CASSPRLAADTQYF. Filled out from reference TRBV14 and TRBJ2-3, the complete variable domain reads EAGVTQFPSHSVIEKGQTVTLRCDPISGHDNLYWYRRVMGKEIKFLLHFVKESKQDESGMPNNRFLAERTGGTYSTLKVQPAELEDSGVYFCASSPRLAADTQYFGPGTRLTVL.

The rearrangement joins TRBV2 to TRBJ1-2; 8 nucleotides line up with TRBD1. The CDR3 sequence is 13 residues long. The J segment lost 1 base and the V segment lost 11 bases, leaving 6 bases of the junction unmatched. CDR1 is SNHLY and CDR2 is FYNNEI in the germline V gene. The CDR3 sequence: CASDRGLNYGYTF. In DNA form, the CDR3 reads TGTGCCTCAGACAGGGGACTTAACTATGGCTACACCTTC.

The chain joins TRBV6-5 to TRBJ1-2, with 7 positions matching TRBD1. The CDR3 contains 14 residues. V trimming: 5 bases; J trimming: 2 bases; junction bases outside the gene matches: 5. Germline assignment: CDR1 MNHEY and CDR2 SVGAGI. The CDR3 here is CASSGDSPNYGYTF. CDR3 DNA sequence: TGTGCCAGCAGTGGGGACAGTCCAAACTATGGCTACACCTTC.

The chain uses TRBV14 and TRBJ2-3, with 10 bases fitting TRBD2. CDR3 length: 15 residues. The J segment lost 2 bases and the V segment lost 6 bases, leaving 5 bases of the junction unmatched. Germline V lookup: CDR1 SGHDN, CDR2 FVKESK. Written as DNA, the CDR3 is TGTGCCAGCAGTCTAGCGGGGGTTCTCACAGATACGCAGTATTTT. Translated: CASSLAGVLTDTQYF.

This clone was found once. The chain employs TRBV29-1 and TRBJ2-7, with a weak D call TRBD1 (5 bases). The germline V and J ends were trimmed by 4 bases and 6 bases, with 10 bases remaining between them. The CDR3 sequence is 11 residues long. The germline CDR1 and CDR2 sequences are SQVTM and ANQGSEA. For the CDR3, the DNA is TGCAGCGTTGGACAGCCTAGCGAGCAGTACTTC. It specifies CSVGQPSEQYF.

The chain combines TRBV28 with TRBJ2-3; TRBD2 agrees at 9 bases. CDR3 length: 16 amino acids. The V segment lost 4 bases and the J segment 1 base; nucleotides outside the gene matches: 6. Germline V CDR1 and CDR2: MDHEN, SYDVKM. In DNA, the CDR3 is TGTGCCAGCAGTTCCTACCGGACTAGCGGCACAGATACGCAGTATTTT. This sequence encodes CASSSYRTSGTDTQYF.

This chain links TRBV28 with TRBJ1-2; 7 bases align to TRBD1. CDR3 length equals 12 residues. V was clipped by 4 bases and J by 4 bases; unmatched bases: 0. The germline gives CDR1 MDHEN, CDR2 SYDVKM. Here the CDR3 reads CASSSGGYGYTF. The CDR3 DNA is TGTGCCAGCAGTTCAGGGGGCTATGGCTACACCTTC.

The chain has TRBV7-9 and TRBJ2-3; 8 bases agree with TRBD2. The CDR3 loop spans 15 amino acids. Germline V gene lookup returns CDR1 SEHNR and CDR2 FQNEAQ (reference sequence). V shed 5 bases, J shed 2 bases, and the junction held 6 bases outside the gene matches. The CDR3 protein is CASSKLAAYTDTQYF. The CDR3 DNA is TGTGCCAGCAGCAAACTAGCGGCGTACACAGATACGCAGTATTTT.

The chain has TRBV27 and TRBJ2-4, with 10 bases aligning to TRBD1. The CDR3 extends over 13 amino acids. J gave up 9 bases and V 5 bases, and 4 bases lay outside the gene matches. Germline CDR1 and CDR2: MNHEY and SMNVEV (reference sequence). The CDR3 bases are TGTGCCAGCAGTCGGGACAGGGGTAGCATTCAGTACTTC. It yields the protein CASSRDRGSIQYF.

The V call is TRBV19, the J call TRBJ2-7; 7 bases map to TRBD2. This CDR3 has 14 amino acids. The ends lost 4 bases at V and 1 base at J; junction bases unmatched: 4. CDR1 is LNHDA, CDR2 SQIVND, per germline (reference sequence). The CDR3, as DNA: TGTGCCAGTAGTAGAAGCGGGAATTCCTACGAGCAGTACTTC. Amino acid sequence: CASSRSGNSYEQYF.

The chain has TRBV5-1 and TRBJ1-1; 8 bases agree with TRBD1. The CDR3 spans 15 residues. Germline V CDR1 and CDR2: SGHRS, YFSETQ. The V gene end was trimmed by 0 bases and the J gene end by 1 base; junction bases not matched to a gene: 2. CDR3 sequence reads: CASSLEQGENTEAFF. Here the CDR3 DNA reads TGCGCCAGCAGCTTGGAACAGGGGGAGAACACTGAAGCTTTCTTT.

The V call is TRBV11-2, the J call TRBJ1-2; D call uncertain. Germline CDR1 and CDR2: SGHAT and FQNNGV. V was cut by 4 bases and J by 3 bases, with 9 bases left in between. The CDR3 loop spans 13 amino acids. CDR3 protein: CASSYGGDYGYTF. The CDR3 region has the DNA TGTGCCAGCAGCTACGGCGGGGACTATGGCTACACCTTC.

The V gene is TRBV7-6, the J gene TRBJ1-3; D is uncertain. Trimming pared 4 bases from V and 0 bases from J, leaving 13 bases between. The CDR3 runs to 16 residues. Germline V gives CDR1 SGHVS, CDR2 FNYEAQ. CDR3 DNA: TGTGCCAGCAGCTCCTTCTTGGCAGACTCTGGAAACACCATATATTTT. Translated, it gives CASSSFLADSGNTIYF.